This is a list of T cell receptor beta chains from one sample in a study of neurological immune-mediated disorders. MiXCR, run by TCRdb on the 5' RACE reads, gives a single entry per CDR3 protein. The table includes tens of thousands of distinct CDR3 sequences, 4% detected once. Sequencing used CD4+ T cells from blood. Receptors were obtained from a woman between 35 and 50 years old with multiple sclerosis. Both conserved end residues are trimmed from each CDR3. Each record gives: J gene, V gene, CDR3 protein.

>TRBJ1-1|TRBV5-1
ASSPGDRGAGTEAF
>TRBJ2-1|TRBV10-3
AISESKSGGAGEQF
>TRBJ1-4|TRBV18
ASSPGQGDEKLF
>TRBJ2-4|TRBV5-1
ASSPRTAGHIQY
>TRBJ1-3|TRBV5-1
ASSLVPDISGNTIY
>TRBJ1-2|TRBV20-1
SAAGTELNYGYT
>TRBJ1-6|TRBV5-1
ASRQGTESPLH
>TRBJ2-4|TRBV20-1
SASAGSADIQY
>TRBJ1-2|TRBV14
ASSQFAWYGYT
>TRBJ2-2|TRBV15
ATSRDRTGELF
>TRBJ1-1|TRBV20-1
SAWQNTEAF
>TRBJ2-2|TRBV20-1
SALQGGGELF
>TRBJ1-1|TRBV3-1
ASSQEFRETEAF
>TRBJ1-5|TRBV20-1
SANDRDQPQH
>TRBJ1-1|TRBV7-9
ASSLGGMNTEAF
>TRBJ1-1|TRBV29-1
SGRVVNTEAF
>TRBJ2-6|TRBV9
ASSTTSGANVLT
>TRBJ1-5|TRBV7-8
ASSFAPDQPQH
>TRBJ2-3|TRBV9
ASSVGAGGRVTDTQY
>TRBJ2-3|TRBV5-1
ASSSPLGASDTQY
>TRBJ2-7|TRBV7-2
ASSARRTTYEQY
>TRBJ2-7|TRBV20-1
SARDPGGESYEQY
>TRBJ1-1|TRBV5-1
ASSTEGATEAF
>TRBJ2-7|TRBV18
ASSLRQGFNEQY
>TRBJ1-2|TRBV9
ASSAGLTLPFGGYT
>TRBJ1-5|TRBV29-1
SAGTGDDQPQH
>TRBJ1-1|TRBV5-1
ASSLAVNTEAF
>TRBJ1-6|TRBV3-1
ASSQYAGEINSPLH
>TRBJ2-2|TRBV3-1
ASSHNSGNTGELF
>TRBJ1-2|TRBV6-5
ASSYFIGTFRLGGYT
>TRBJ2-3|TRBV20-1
SAPRSGGSDTQY
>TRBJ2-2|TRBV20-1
SASDRGVRAGELF
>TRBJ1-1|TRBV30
AWSVPPARTGGYTEAF
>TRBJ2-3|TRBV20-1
SARVGDTSGGRLDTQY
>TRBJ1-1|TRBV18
ASSPGDGNTEAF
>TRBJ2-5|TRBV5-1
ASSLGQGQETQY
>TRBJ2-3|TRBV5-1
ASSSGDSTDTQY
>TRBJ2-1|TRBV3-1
ASSQGGNEQF
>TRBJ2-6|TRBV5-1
ASSLATISGANVLT
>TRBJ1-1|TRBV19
ASSISSGNTEAF
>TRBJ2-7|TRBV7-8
ASRPTGDEQY
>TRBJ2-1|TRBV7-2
ASSLALYNEQF
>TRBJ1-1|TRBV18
ASSPGTELNTEAF
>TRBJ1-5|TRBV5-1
ASSPGQSGDQPQH
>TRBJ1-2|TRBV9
ASSVNPRRDRGGDGYT
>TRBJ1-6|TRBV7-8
ASSARTGSSYNSPLH
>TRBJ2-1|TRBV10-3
AISVLASGESYNEQF
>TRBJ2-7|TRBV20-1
SASDTSGPYEQY
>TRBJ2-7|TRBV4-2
ASSQDRDHTEQY
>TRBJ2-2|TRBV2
ASSPGIGGIGELF
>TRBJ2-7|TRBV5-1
ASSFPPLDEQY